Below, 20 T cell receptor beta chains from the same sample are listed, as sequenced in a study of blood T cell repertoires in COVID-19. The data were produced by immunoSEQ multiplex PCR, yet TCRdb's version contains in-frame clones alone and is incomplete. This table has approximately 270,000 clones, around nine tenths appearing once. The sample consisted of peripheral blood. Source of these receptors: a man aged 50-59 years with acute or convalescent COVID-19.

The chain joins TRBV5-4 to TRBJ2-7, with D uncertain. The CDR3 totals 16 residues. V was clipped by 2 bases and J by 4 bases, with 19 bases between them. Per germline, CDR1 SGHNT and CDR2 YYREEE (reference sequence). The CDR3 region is CASSFPSETPRYEQYF. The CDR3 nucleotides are TGTGCCAGCAGCTTCCCATCAGAAACCCCTAGGTACGAGCAGTACTTC.

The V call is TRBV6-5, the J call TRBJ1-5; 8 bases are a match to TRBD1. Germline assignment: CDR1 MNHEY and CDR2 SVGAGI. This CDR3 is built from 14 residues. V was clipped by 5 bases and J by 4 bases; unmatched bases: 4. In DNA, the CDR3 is TGTGCCAGCAGTAGGGACAGGCGAAATCAGCCCCAGCATTTT. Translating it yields CASSRDRRNQPQHF.

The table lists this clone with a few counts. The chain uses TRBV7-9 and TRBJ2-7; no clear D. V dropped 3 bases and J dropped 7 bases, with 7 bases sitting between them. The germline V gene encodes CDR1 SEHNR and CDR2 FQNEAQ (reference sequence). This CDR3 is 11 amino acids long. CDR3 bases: TGTGCCAGCAGCTTTACTTGGGAGCAGTACTTC. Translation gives CASSFTWEQYF.

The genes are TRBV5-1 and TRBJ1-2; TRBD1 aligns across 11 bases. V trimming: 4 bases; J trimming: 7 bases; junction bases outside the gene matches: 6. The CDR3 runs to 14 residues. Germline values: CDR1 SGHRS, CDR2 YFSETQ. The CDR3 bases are TGCGCCAGCAGCCCAGGACAGGGGGCTTTTGGCTACACCTTC. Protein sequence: CASSPGQGAFGYTF.

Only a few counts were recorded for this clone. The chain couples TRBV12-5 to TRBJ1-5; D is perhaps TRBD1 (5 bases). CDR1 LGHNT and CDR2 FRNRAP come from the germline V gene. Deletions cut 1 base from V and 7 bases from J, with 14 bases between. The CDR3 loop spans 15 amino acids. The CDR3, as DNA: TGTGCTAGTGGTTTGGCAACACCTCGGGGGCAGCCCCAGCATTTT. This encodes CASGLATPRGQPQHF.

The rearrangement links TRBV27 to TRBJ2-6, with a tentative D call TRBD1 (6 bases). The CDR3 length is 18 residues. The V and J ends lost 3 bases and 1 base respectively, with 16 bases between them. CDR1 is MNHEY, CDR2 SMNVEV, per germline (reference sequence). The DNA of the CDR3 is TGTGCCAGCAGTTTTTTGGTCACAGGGCTTTCTGGGGCCAACGTCCTGACTTTC. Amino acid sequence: CASSFLVTGLSGANVLTF.

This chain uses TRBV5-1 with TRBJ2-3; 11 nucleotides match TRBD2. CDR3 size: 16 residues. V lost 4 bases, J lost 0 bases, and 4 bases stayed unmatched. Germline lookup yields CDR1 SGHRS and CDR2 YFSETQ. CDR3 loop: CASSISGGVSTDTQYF. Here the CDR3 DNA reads TGCGCCAGCAGCATTAGCGGGGGGGTAAGCACAGATACGCAGTATTTT.

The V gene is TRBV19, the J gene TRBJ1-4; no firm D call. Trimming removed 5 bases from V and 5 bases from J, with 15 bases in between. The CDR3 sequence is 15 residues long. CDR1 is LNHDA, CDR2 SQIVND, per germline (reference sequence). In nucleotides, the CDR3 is TGTGCCAGTAGTCCCGTTGCGGGCTTCAATGAAAAACTGTTTTTT. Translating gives CASSPVAGFNEKLFF.

For the CDR3, the DNA is TGTGCTAGTGCCAGGGGAGCGGGGGCACGTCCCACAGATACGCAGTATTTT. Translation gives CASARGAGARPTDTQYF. This rearrangement joins TRBV12-5 to TRBJ2-3, with 8 bases lining up with TRBD2. The CDR3 runs 17 residues. The germline V gene encodes CDR1 LGHNT and CDR2 FRNRAP. With V trimmed by 7 bases and J by 2 bases, 14 bases remained unmatched.

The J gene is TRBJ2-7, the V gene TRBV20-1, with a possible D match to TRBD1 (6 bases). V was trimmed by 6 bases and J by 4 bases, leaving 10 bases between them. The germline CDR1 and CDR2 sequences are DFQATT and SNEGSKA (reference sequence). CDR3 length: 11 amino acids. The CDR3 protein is CSAMRGYEQYF. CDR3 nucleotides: TGCAGTGCAATGAGGGGGTACGAGCAGTACTTC.

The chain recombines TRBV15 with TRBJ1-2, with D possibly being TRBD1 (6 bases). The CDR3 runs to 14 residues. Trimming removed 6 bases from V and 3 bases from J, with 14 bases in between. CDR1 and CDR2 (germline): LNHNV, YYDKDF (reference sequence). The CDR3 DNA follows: TGTGCCACCAGTTGGGACGAGGGGGACTATGGCTACACCTTC. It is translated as CATSWDEGDYGYTF.

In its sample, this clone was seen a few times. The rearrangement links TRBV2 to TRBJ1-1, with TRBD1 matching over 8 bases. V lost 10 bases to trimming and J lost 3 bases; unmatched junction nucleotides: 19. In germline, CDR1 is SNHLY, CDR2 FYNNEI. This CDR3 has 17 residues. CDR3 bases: TGTGCCACCCCCCGGGGCACAGGGGGGATATATGACACTGAAGCTTTCTTT. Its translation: CATPRGTGGIYDTEAFF. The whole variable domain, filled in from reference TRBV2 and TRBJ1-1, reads EPEVTQTPSHQVTQMGQEVILRCVPISNHLYFYWYRQILGQKVEFLVSFYNNEISEKSEIFDDQFSVERPDGSNFTLKIRSTKLEDSAMYFCATPRGTGGIYDTEAFFGQGTRLTVV.

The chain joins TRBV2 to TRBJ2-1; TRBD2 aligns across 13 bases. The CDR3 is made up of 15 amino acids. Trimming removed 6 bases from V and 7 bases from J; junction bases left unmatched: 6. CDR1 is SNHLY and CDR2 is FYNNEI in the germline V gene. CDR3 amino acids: CASSPTSGGANEQFF. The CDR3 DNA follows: TGTGCCAGCAGCCCTACTAGCGGGGGGGCGAATGAGCAGTTCTTC.

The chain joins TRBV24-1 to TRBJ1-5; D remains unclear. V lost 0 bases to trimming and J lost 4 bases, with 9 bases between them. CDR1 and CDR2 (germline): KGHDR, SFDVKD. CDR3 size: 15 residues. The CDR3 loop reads CATSDLNAGNQPQHF. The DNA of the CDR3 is TGTGCCACCAGTGATTTGAATGCGGGAAATCAGCCCCAGCATTTT.

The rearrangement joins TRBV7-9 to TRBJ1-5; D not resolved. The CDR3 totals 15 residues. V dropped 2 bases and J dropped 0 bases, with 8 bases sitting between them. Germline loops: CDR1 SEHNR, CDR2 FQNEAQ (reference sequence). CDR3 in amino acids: CASSLRGNSNQPQHF. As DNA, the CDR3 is TGTGCCAGCAGCTTACGGGGAAATAGCAATCAGCCCCAGCATTTT.

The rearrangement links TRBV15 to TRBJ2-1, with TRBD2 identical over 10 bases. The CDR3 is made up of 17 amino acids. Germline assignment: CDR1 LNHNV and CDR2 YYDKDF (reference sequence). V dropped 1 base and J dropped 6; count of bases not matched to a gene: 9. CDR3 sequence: CATSRGSASGGANEQFF. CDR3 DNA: TGTGCCACCAGCAGAGGATCGGCCAGCGGGGGGGCCAATGAGCAGTTCTTC. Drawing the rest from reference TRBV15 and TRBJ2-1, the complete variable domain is DAMVIQNPRYQVTQFGKPVTLSCSQTLNHNVMYWYQQKSSQAPKLLFHYYDKDFNNEADTPDNFQSRRPNTSFCFLDIRSPGLGDTAMYLCATSRGSASGGANEQFFGPGTRLTVL.

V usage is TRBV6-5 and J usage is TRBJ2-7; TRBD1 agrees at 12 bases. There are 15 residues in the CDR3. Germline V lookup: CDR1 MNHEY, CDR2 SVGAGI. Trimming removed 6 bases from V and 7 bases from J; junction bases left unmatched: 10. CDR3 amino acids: CASSRPGQGAGEQYF. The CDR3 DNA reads TGTGCCAGCAGCAGACCGGGACAGGGGGCTGGGGAGCAGTACTTC.

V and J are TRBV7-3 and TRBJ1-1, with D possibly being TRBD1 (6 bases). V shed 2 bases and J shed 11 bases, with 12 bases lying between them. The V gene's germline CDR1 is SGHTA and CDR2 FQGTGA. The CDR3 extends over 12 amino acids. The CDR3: CASSLWGRPAFF. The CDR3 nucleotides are TGTGCCAGCAGCTTATGGGGGCGGCCGGCTTTCTTT.

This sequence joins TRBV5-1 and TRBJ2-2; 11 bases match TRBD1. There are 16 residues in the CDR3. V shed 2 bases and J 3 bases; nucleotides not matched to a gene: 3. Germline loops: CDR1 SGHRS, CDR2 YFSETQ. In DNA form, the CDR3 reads TGCGCCAGCAGCTTAGGACAGGGGGCCTACACCGGGGAGCTGTTTTTT. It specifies CASSLGQGAYTGELFF.

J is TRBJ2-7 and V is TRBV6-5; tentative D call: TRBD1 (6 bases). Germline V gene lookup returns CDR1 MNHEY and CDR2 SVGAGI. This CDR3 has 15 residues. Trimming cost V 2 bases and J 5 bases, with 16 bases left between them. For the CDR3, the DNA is TGTGCCAGCAGTTACGGGGTGTCAGGGGATAACGAGCAGTACTTC. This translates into CASSYGVSGDNEQYF.